Presented here are 20 T cell receptor beta chains from one specimen sequenced in a study of human T cells and chemical hapten exposure. Time point indicated: patch test 3, about 24 weeks after DPC sensitization. Treatment in this sample: therapeutic diphenylcyclopropenone sensitization with weekly scalp DPC. One entry per CDR3 protein results from TCRdb running MiXCR on the RACE reads. Here the sample spans about 48,000 distinct CDR3 sequences, approximately 9.9% being singletons. The sample in question was whole blood, obtained in connection with sensitization to the hapten diphenylcyclopropenone (DPC). These receptors were taken from a woman aged 40 to 49 with alopecia areata. Some clones in this sample may be carry-over from other donors' samples.

The rearrangement joins TRBV11-3 to TRBJ2-3, with 10 bases lining up with TRBD1. Looked up from germline, CDR1 is SGHNT and CDR2 is YENEEA. The V gene end was trimmed by 4 bases and the J gene end by 3 bases; junction bases not matched to a gene: 4. This CDR3 is 15 amino acids long. The DNA of the CDR3 is TGTGCCAGCAGCTCCCGGACAGGGGGGACAGATACGCAGTATTTT. This gives the protein CASSSRTGGTDTQYF.

This clonotype showed up many times. The chain links TRBV5-1 to TRBJ2-7; 9 nucleotides agree with TRBD1. V gave up 2 bases and J gave up 3 bases; unmatched junction bases: 6. CDR3 length equals 15 residues. Germline CDR1 reads SGHRS; CDR2 reads YFSETQ. In nucleotides, the CDR3 is TGCGCCAGCAGCTTTTCCGGGACAGGGATCTACGAGCAGTACTTC. This translates into CASSFSGTGIYEQYF. Looking up the rest from reference TRBV5-1 and TRBJ2-7 gives the full variable domain: KAGVTQTPRYLIKTRGQQVTLSCSPISGHRSVSWYQQTPGQGLQFLFEYFSETQRNKGNFPGRFSGRQFSNSRSEMNVSTLELGDSALYLCASSFSGTGIYEQYFGPGTRLTVT.

On this clonotype itself: Relative to the germline gene, one junction end is altered; a read error may explain this. This chain connects TRBV12-3 or TRBV12-4 to TRBJ1-2; D possibly corresponds to TRBD1 (5 bases). This CDR3 has 11 residues. The CDR3 loop reads CASSLLRAHLF. As DNA, the CDR3 is TGTGCCAGCAGTTTACTCAGGGCTCACCTCTTC.

This clonotype was detected ten times or more. The V and J genes are TRBV6-2 or TRBV6-3 and TRBJ1-5, with TRBD1 as a possible D gene (5 bases). This CDR3 spans 15 amino acids. V was pared by 5 bases and J by 9 bases, with 20 bases between. The germline V gene encodes CDR1 MNHEY and CDR2 SVGEGT. CDR3 region: CASSTPRPAGGPQHF. For the CDR3, the DNA is TGTGCCAGCAGTACCCCTCGCCCGGCCGGGGGGCCCCAGCATTTT.

The V call is TRBV7-9, the J call TRBJ1-1; tentatively, D is TRBD1 (5 bases). Per germline, CDR1 SEHNR and CDR2 FQNEAQ (reference sequence). This CDR3 comprises 15 residues. The V end lost 1 base, the J end lost 1 base, and 10 bases lay between the germline ends. As DNA, the CDR3 is TGTGCCAGCAGCTTAGTTGAGGGGACGAACACTGAAGCTTTCTTT. This sequence encodes CASSLVEGTNTEAFF.

This clonotype was observed many times. This chain links TRBV5-8 with TRBJ1-5; 7 bases are a match to TRBD1. J lost 2 bases, V lost 4 bases, and 6 bases had no gene match. This CDR3 has 15 residues. Germline V lookup: CDR1 SGHTS, CDR2 YDEGEE. The chain's CDR3 is CASSKGQAGNQPQHF. The DNA of the CDR3 is TGTGCCAGCAGCAAAGGACAGGCGGGCAATCAGCCCCAGCATTTT.

This clonotype was counted many times. Written as DNA, the CDR3 is TGTGCCAGCAGGGATGGACGGAACACACTCTATGGCTACACCTTC. Translation gives CASRDGRNTLYGYTF. The V gene is TRBV2, the J gene TRBJ1-2, with D unclear. CDR3 length: 15 residues. Trimming took off 6 bases at V and 4 bases at J, with 18 bases between the two ends. The germline CDR1 and CDR2 sequences are SNHLY and FYNNEI.

The chain links TRBV4-1 to TRBJ1-1; TRBD1 aligns across 10 bases. Germline CDR1 reads MGHRA; CDR2 reads YSYEKL. V lost 2 bases and J lost 4; bases outside the gene matches: 4. The CDR3 is 15 residues long. CDR3 residues: CASSQSGTGATEAFF. DNA of the CDR3: TGCGCCAGCAGCCAATCCGGGACAGGGGCCACTGAAGCTTTCTTT.

This clonotype showed up just a few times. The V call is TRBV25-1, the J call TRBJ2-2, with no clear D. The CDR3 totals 12 residues. Deletions cut 4 bases from V and 0 bases from J, with 0 bases between. Per the germline V gene, CDR1 is MGHDK and CDR2 is SYGVNS. The CDR3 nucleotides are TGTGCCAGCAGTGCGAACACCGGGGAGCTGTTTTTT. Amino acid sequence: CASSANTGELFF. The full variable domain, its missing parts supplied by reference TRBV25-1 and TRBJ2-2, is EADIYQTPRYLVIGTGKKITLECSQTMGHDKMYWYQQDPGMELHLIHYSYGVNSTEKGDLSSESTVSRIRTEHFPLTLESARPSHTSQYLCASSANTGELFFGEGSRLTVL.

The gene calls are TRBV4-2 and TRBJ2-1, with 9 bases fitting TRBD1. The J segment lost 8 bases and the V segment lost 1 base, leaving 6 bases of the junction unmatched. CDR3 length: 15 residues. The germline CDR1 and CDR2 sequences are LGHNA and YNFKEQ. The CDR3 DNA reads TGTGCCAGCAGCCAAGTGGGACAGGGATGGGATGAGCAGTTCTTC. Translated: CASSQVGQGWDEQFF.

The table lists this clonotype with many counts. The CDR3 DNA reads as TGTGCCGGTGGACAGGTGAATTCCTACGAGCAGTACTTC. Its translation is CAGGQVNSYEQYF. The chain links TRBV6-1 to TRBJ2-7, with 7 bases fitting TRBD1. Germline trimming cut 11 bases from V and 1 base from J; bases unmatched to any gene: 8. Germline lookup yields CDR1 MNHNS and CDR2 SASEGT. The CDR3 is made up of 13 amino acids.

A few counts support this clonotype. V is TRBV4-1 and J is TRBJ1-2; no definite D call. V was clipped by 8 bases and J by 0 bases, with 7 bases between them. CDR3 length equals 12 residues. The germline V gene has CDR1 MGHRA and CDR2 YSYEKL. CDR3 protein: CASLNPNYGYTF. CDR3 coding DNA: TGCGCCAGCCTGAACCCTAACTATGGCTACACCTTC.

This clonotype was observed many times. The chain joins TRBV4-3 to TRBJ2-2, with D unclear. The CDR3 spans 15 residues. The V end lost 0 bases, the J end lost 5 bases, and 10 bases lay between the germline ends. The germline V gene encodes CDR1 LGHNA and CDR2 YSLEER. CDR3 sequence (DNA): TGCGCCAGCAGCCAAGAAATCGCGGCGACCGGGGAGCTGTTTTTT. The encoded protein is CASSQEIAATGELFF.

There are a few counts of this clonotype. This sequence joins TRBV9 and TRBJ2-1; D remains unclear. The CDR3 sequence is 11 residues long. With 2 bases removed from V and 10 bases from J, the gap between germline ends came to 7 bases. Germline V gives CDR1 SGDLS, CDR2 YYNGEE. The CDR3 is CASSVGGEQFF. The CDR3 DNA is TGTGCCAGCAGCGTTGGCGGAGAGCAGTTCTTC.

This clonotype was seen more than once but under ten times. The gene calls are TRBV20-1 and TRBJ1-1; D may be TRBD1 (5 bases). The CDR3 is made up of 16 amino acids. The germline V and J ends were trimmed by 2 bases and 3 bases, with 19 bases remaining between them. Per the germline V gene, CDR1 is DFQATT and CDR2 is SNEGSKA (reference sequence). DNA for the CDR3: TGCAGTGCTAGATGGAGTCGTTGGGGGAAGGACACTGAAGCTTTCTTT. Translated, it gives CSARWSRWGKDTEAFF.

The chain employs TRBV5-1 and TRBJ1-2; 7 bases map to TRBD1. The CDR3 consists of 13 residues. V shed 0 bases, J shed 4 bases, and the junction held 0 bases outside the gene matches. CDR1 and CDR2 (germline): SGHRS, YFSETQ. CDR3 in DNA: TGCGCCAGCAGCTTGGACAGGGGCTATGGCTACACCTTC. The encoded protein is CASSLDRGYGYTF. The full variable domain, its missing parts supplied by reference TRBV5-1 and TRBJ1-2, is KAGVTQTPRYLIKTRGQQVTLSCSPISGHRSVSWYQQTPGQGLQFLFEYFSETQRNKGNFPGRFSGRQFSNSRSEMNVSTLELGDSALYLCASSLDRGYGYTFGSGTRLTVV.

This clonotype was detected ten times or more. This chain connects TRBV7-9 to TRBJ1-1; D gene uncertain. The CDR3 sequence is 16 residues long. Trimming cost V 2 bases and J 0 bases, with 13 bases left between them. Germline loops: CDR1 SEHNR, CDR2 FQNEAQ (reference sequence). This chain's CDR3 is CASSLPYPRVNTEAFF. CDR3 DNA sequence: TGTGCCAGCAGCTTACCTTATCCGAGGGTGAACACTGAAGCTTTCTTT.

This clonotype was counted many times. The gene calls are TRBV10-2 and TRBJ2-7; 8 bases align to TRBD1. With V trimmed by 4 bases and J by 0 bases, 5 bases remained unmatched. CDR3 length: 15 residues. The germline CDR1 and CDR2 sequences are WSHSY and SAAADI. The CDR3, as DNA: TGCGCCAGCAGTGTTATGACAGGGGCCTCCTACGAGCAGTACTTC. It codes for CASSVMTGASYEQYF.

CDR3 nucleotides: TGTGCCAGCAGCCTCGGCGTGGGCAAGTATGAAAAACTGTTTTTT. This gives the protein CASSLGVGKYEKLFF. This rearrangement joins TRBV3-1 to TRBJ1-4, with D unclear. This CDR3 is 15 amino acids long. V lost 4 bases to trimming and J lost 6 bases, with 15 bases between them. Germline CDR1 is LGHDT and CDR2 is YNNKEL (reference sequence).

The table lists this clonotype with a few counts. V is TRBV6-2 or TRBV6-3 and J is TRBJ1-5, with TRBD1 matching over 7 bases. From germline, CDR1 is MNHEY and CDR2 SVGEGT. The V and J ends lost 6 bases and 0 bases, in that order; junction bases with no gene match: 5. The length of the CDR3 is 15 residues. CDR3 DNA sequence: TGTGCCAGCAGCCGGGACAGCTATAGCAATCAGCCCCAGCATTTT. Its translation: CASSRDSYSNQPQHF.